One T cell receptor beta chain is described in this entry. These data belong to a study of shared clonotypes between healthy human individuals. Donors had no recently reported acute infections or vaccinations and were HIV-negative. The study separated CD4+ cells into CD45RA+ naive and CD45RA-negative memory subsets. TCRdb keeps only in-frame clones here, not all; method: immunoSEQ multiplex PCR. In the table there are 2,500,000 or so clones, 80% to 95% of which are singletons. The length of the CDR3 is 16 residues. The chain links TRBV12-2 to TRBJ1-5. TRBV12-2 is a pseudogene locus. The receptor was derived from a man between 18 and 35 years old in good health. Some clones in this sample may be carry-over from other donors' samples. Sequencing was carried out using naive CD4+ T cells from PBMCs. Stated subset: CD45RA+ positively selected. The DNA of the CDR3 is TGTGCAAGTCGCCCACGGTTTTCGGGGTTAGGCCAGCCCCAGCATTTT. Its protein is CASRPRFSGLGQPQHF.